The next 10 T cell receptor beta chains were all read from a single sample in a study of cytomegalovirus exposure and HLA in healthy donors. Repertoires were generated with immunoSEQ multiplex PCR, while TCRdb's copy carries only in-frame clones and drops some. The sample has fewer than 200,000 clones, 85% seen once. Sequenced input: PBMCs. These receptor sequences come from a man between 18 and 29 years old in good health and CMV-seropositive.

This clone has a handful of counts. The gene calls are TRBV4-2 and TRBJ2-7, with 7 positions matching TRBD1. This CDR3 has 15 amino acids. J lost 0 bases, V lost 0 bases, and 2 bases had no gene match. Germline V gene sequence: CDR1 LGHNA, CDR2 YNFKEQ. The CDR3 loop reads CASSQETGSSYEQYF. CDR3 nucleotide sequence: TGTGCCAGCAGCCAAGAGACAGGGTCCTCCTACGAGCAGTACTTC.

The rearrangement uses TRBV28 and TRBJ2-5; 8 nucleotides align to TRBD2. V gave up 8 bases and J gave up 4 bases; unmatched junction bases: 18. The CDR3 consists of 17 residues. Germline assignment: CDR1 MDHEN and CDR2 SYDVKM. CDR3 residues: CASLPGGGRTGGETQYF. The CDR3 DNA is TGTGCCAGCTTACCTGGGGGCGGGAGGACCGGGGGAGAGACCCAGTACTTC. The full variable domain, rest sourced from reference TRBV28 and TRBJ2-5, is DVKVTQSSRYLVKRTGEKVFLECVQDMDHENMFWYRQDPGLGLRLIYFSYDVKMKEKGDIPEGYSVSREKKERFSLILESASTNQTSMYLCASLPGGGRTGGETQYFGPGTRLLVL.

The rearrangement joins TRBV30 to TRBJ2-7; 8 bases align to TRBD2. Trimming removed 5 bases from V and 9 bases from J; junction bases left unmatched: 12. The CDR3 sequence is 13 residues long. Germline V CDR1 and CDR2: GTSNPN, SVGIG (reference sequence). The CDR3 nucleotides are TGTGCCTGGGACCCCAGCGGGAGAGAAAGGCAGTACTTC. It encodes CAWDPSGRERQYF.

This rearrangement joins TRBV7-7 to TRBJ2-7; D perhaps matches TRBD1 (6 bases). The CDR3 runs to 14 residues. Germline values: CDR1 SSHAT, CDR2 FNYEAQ (reference sequence). This CDR3 reads CASRSDRSSYEQYF. DNA of the CDR3: TGTGCTAGCCGGTCTGACAGGAGCTCCTACGAGCAGTACTTC.

The rearrangement links TRBV7-9 to TRBJ2-5; D perhaps matches TRBD2 (6 bases). This CDR3 is built from 13 residues. The V and J ends lost 6 bases and 3 bases respectively, with 11 bases between them. CDR1 and CDR2 from the germline V gene are SEHNR and FQNEAQ (reference sequence). The CDR3 loop reads CASRYSGEETQYF. Here the CDR3 DNA reads TGTGCCAGCAGGTATAGCGGAGAAGAGACCCAGTACTTC.

This chain links TRBV10-2 with TRBJ2-2, with 8 bases aligning to TRBD1. The trim removed 6 bases at V and 6 bases at J, leaving 9 bases unmatched. This CDR3 has 15 amino acids. CDR1 WSHSY and CDR2 SAAADI come from the germline V gene. This CDR3 reads CASSRQGKGAGELFF. The CDR3 DNA is TGCGCCAGCAGCAGACAGGGGAAAGGGGCCGGGGAGCTGTTTTTT.

This sequence joins TRBV6-1 and TRBJ2-1; D is possibly TRBD1 (6 bases). The CDR3 extends over 15 amino acids. The V and J ends lost 6 bases and 6 bases respectively, with 18 bases between them. Germline CDR1 MNHNS, CDR2 SASEGT. The CDR3 region is CASSTLGGWGNEQFF. The CDR3, as DNA: TGTGCCAGCAGCACTCTAGGGGGTTGGGGCAATGAGCAGTTCTTC.

In this sample, this clone turned up once. The gene calls are TRBV5-6 and TRBJ1-2; 8 positions match TRBD1. The CDR3 covers 13 residues. CDR1 is SGHDT, CDR2 YYEEEE, per germline. Trimming cost V 2 bases and J 8 bases; bases outside gene matches: 5. Here the CDR3 DNA reads TGTGCCAGCAGCTTTCGACAGGGGATCGGCTACACCTTC. Its protein product is CASSFRQGIGYTF.

The rearrangement links TRBV2 to TRBJ2-2; TRBD2 aligns across 14 bases. V shed 5 bases and J 2 bases; nucleotides not matched to a gene: 4. The germline CDR1 and CDR2 sequences are SNHLY and FYNNEI. This CDR3 contains 17 residues. This CDR3 reads CASSRLAGGTNTGELFF. Written as DNA, the CDR3 is TGTGCCAGCAGTCGACTAGCGGGGGGGACAAACACCGGGGAGCTGTTTTTT. Supplemented by reference TRBV2 and TRBJ2-2, the full variable domain reads EPEVTQTPSHQVTQMGQEVILRCVPISNHLYFYWYRQILGQKVEFLVSFYNNEISEKSEIFDDQFSVERPDGSNFTLKIRSTKLEDSAMYFCASSRLAGGTNTGELFFGEGSRLTVL.

J is TRBJ2-7 and V is TRBV30, with 7 bases aligning to TRBD1. The CDR3 covers 13 residues. CDR1 GTSNPN and CDR2 SVGIG come from the germline V gene (reference sequence). J gave up 6 bases and V 5 bases, and 10 bases lay outside the gene matches. In DNA form, the CDR3 reads TGTGCCTGGGGCTCACAGGGGTTCAGCGAGCAGTACTTC. It codes for CAWGSQGFSEQYF. Full variable domain (remainder filled in from reference TRBV30 and TRBJ2-7): SQTIHQWPATLVQPVGSPLSLECTVEGTSNPNLYWYRQAAGRGLQLLFYSVGIGQISSEVPQNLSASRPQDRQFILSSKKLLLSDSGFYLCAWGSQGFSEQYFGPGTRLTVT.